This is a list of T cell receptor beta chains from one sample in a study of human T cells and chemical hapten exposure. TCRdb re-analysed the RACE reads in MiXCR, keeping a single row per CDR3 protein. This sample has over 300,000 distinct CDR3 sequences, with 4.5% to 6% found just once. The material was whole blood, obtained in connection with sensitization to the hapten diphenylcyclopropenone (DPC). The receptors here all came from a woman aged 50 to 60 with alopecia areata. Some clones in this sample may be carry-over from other donors' samples. Each CDR3 is given with its conserved first and last residue. The D gene is left open where the match is weak. Only some rows state a clone size, as once, few, many or a class for expanded clones.

V gene: TRBV14
J gene: TRBJ2-1
D gene: TRBD2
clone size: .
CDR3 DNA: TGTGCCAGCAGCCAAGGGGTAGCGGGAGCCCTCGACAATGAGCAGTTCTTC
CDR3 protein: CASSQGVAGALDNEQFF

V gene: TRBV10-3
J gene: TRBJ2-1
D gene: .
clone size: many
CDR3 DNA: TGTGCCATCAGTGGGGACCACAATGAGCAGTTCTTC
CDR3 protein: CAISGDHNEQFF

V gene: TRBV19
J gene: TRBJ1-5
D gene: .
clone size: once
CDR3 DNA: TGTGCCAGTGGATTTACAGCCGTGACTGGTCAGCCCCAGCATTTT
CDR3 protein: CASGFTAVTGQPQHF

V gene: TRBV25-1
J gene: TRBJ1-6
D gene: .
clone size: many
CDR3 DNA: TGTGCCAGCAGTTGGCGGGTTAATTCACCCCTCCACTTT
CDR3 protein: CASSWRVNSPLHF

V gene: TRBV12-3/TRBV12-4
J gene: TRBJ1-5
D gene: TRBD1
clone size: many
CDR3 DNA: TGTGCCAGCACCATTCCAGGGGGGAACAATCAGCCCCAGCATTTT
CDR3 protein: CASTIPGGNNQPQHF

V gene: TRBV12-3/TRBV12-4
J gene: TRBJ1-1
D gene: .
clone size: many
CDR3 DNA: TGTGCCAGCAGTTTACTGGCAGCCTCCACTGAAGCTTTCTTT
CDR3 protein: CASSLLAASTEAFF

V gene: TRBV4-2
J gene: TRBJ2-1
D gene: .
clone size: .
CDR3 DNA: TGTGCCAGCAGCCAAGGGCGGGCCGGCTCCTGCAATGAGCAGTTCTTC
CDR3 protein: CASSQGRAGSCNEQFF

V gene: TRBV29-1
J gene: TRBJ2-4
D gene: .
clone size: few
CDR3 DNA: TGCAGCGTTGCCAGCCGGCTAGCCAAAAACATTCAGTACTTC
CDR3 protein: CSVASRLAKNIQYF

V gene: TRBV7-2
J gene: TRBJ1-2
D gene: TRBD1
clone size: many
CDR3 DNA: TGTGCCAGCAGCTTAGTGGGGGACAGGGATAACTATGGCTACACCTTC
CDR3 protein: CASSLVGDRDNYGYTF

V gene: TRBV7-8
J gene: TRBJ2-3
D gene: .
clone size: .
CDR3 DNA: TGTGCCAGCAGCAGAGAAGCGGAGACCACAGATACGCAGTATTTT
CDR3 protein: CASSREAETTDTQYF

V gene: TRBV29-1
J gene: TRBJ1-1
D gene: .
clone size: .
CDR3 DNA: TGCAGCGTCTCCGAGGCGAACACTGAAGCTTTCTTT
CDR3 protein: CSVSEANTEAFF

V gene: TRBV9
J gene: TRBJ1-1
D gene: TRBD1
clone size: .
CDR3 DNA: TGTGCCAGCAGCGTAGCCCCCCAGGGGGGGACTGAAGCTTTCTTT
CDR3 protein: CASSVAPQGGTEAFF

V gene: TRBV7-9
J gene: TRBJ1-5
D gene: TRBD1
clone size: many
CDR3 DNA: TGTGCCAGCAGCGGGGACAGGTTGGGTTTGCAGCCCCAGCATTTT
CDR3 protein: CASSGDRLGLQPQHF

V gene: TRBV5-1
J gene: TRBJ2-3
D gene: .
clone size: many
CDR3 DNA: TGCGCCAGCAGCTTGGAGGTGGGAGCGGATACGCAGTATTTT
CDR3 protein: CASSLEVGADTQYF

V gene: TRBV6-1
J gene: TRBJ1-2
D gene: TRBD1
clone size: .
CDR3 DNA: TGTGCCAGCAGTGGGGCGGGACAGAAACCCCCTAACTATGGCTACACCTTC
CDR3 protein: CASSGAGQKPPNYGYTF

V gene: TRBV7-8
J gene: TRBJ2-2
D gene: .
clone size: many
CDR3 DNA: TGTGCCAGCAGCTCCGGGGCAGAGACCGGGGAGCTGTTTTTT
CDR3 protein: CASSSGAETGELFF

V gene: TRBV28
J gene: TRBJ1-1
D gene: .
clone size: many
CDR3 DNA: TGTGCCAGCAGCCCGGGGGAGGGGACTGAAGCTTTCTTT
CDR3 protein: CASSPGEGTEAFF

V gene: TRBV5-1
J gene: TRBJ2-1
D gene: TRBD1
clone size: many
CDR3 DNA: TGCGCCAGCAGCTTGACACAGGGGGATAATGAGCAGTTCTTC
CDR3 protein: CASSLTQGDNEQFF

V gene: TRBV29-1
J gene: TRBJ2-2
D gene: TRBD1
clone size: few
CDR3 DNA: TGCAGCGCCGGAGGGACAGGGGATCACGGGGAGCTGTTTTTT
CDR3 protein: CSAGGTGDHGELFF

V gene: TRBV6-1
J gene: TRBJ1-5
D gene: .
clone size: .
CDR3 DNA: TGTGCCAGCAGTGAAAAGAGCAATCAGCCCCAGCATTTT
CDR3 protein: CASSEKSNQPQHF

V gene: TRBV3-1
J gene: TRBJ2-2
D gene: .
clone size: many
CDR3 DNA: TGTGCCAGCAGCCAAGACAGGGAGGCCGGGGAGCTGTTTTTT
CDR3 protein: CASSQDREAGELFF

V gene: TRBV6-6
J gene: TRBJ2-7
D gene: TRBD1
clone size: .
CDR3 DNA: TGTGCCAGCACTAAAGGAACAGGGGGCGACGAGCAGTACTTC
CDR3 protein: CASTKGTGGDEQYF

V gene: TRBV12-5
J gene: TRBJ1-1
D gene: .
clone size: .
CDR3 DNA: TGTGCTAGTGGTAGGGCACAGAACACTGAAGCTTTCTTT
CDR3 protein: CASGRAQNTEAFF

V gene: TRBV6-6
J gene: TRBJ2-7
D gene: TRBD1
clone size: many
CDR3 DNA: TGTGCCAGCCGAAACCGGGACAGGGACCACGAGCAGTACTTC
CDR3 protein: CASRNRDRDHEQYF

V gene: TRBV6-1
J gene: TRBJ1-5
D gene: TRBD1
clone size: .
CDR3 DNA: TGTGCCAGCACCAAAACAGGGGGCAATCAGCCCCAGCATTTT
CDR3 protein: CASTKTGGNQPQHF

V gene: TRBV6-5
J gene: TRBJ1-6
D gene: TRBD1
clone size: .
CDR3 DNA: TGTGCCAGCAGGGGACAGGGGACCTTAACACCCCTCCACTTT
CDR3 protein: CASRGQGTLTPLHF

V gene: TRBV20-1
J gene: TRBJ1-2
D gene: .
clone size: many
CDR3 DNA: TGCAGTGCTAGCCCGGGCAGTCAGCTCTATGGCTACACCTTC
CDR3 protein: CSASPGSQLYGYTF

V gene: TRBV12-3/TRBV12-4
J gene: TRBJ2-1
D gene: TRBD1
clone size: .
CDR3 DNA: TGTGCCAGCAGTTTAGCCGTTGGCCCGGACAGGGGGGCAATTAGTCAGTTCTTC
CDR3 protein: CASSLAVGPDRGAISQFF

V gene: TRBV7-8
J gene: TRBJ1-4
D gene: .
clone size: .
CDR3 DNA: TGTGCCAGCAGCTTATCGACAAGGGATTGGGAACTGTTTTTT
CDR3 protein: CASSLSTRDWELFF

V gene: TRBV10-3
J gene: TRBJ2-3
D gene: .
clone size: many
CDR3 DNA: TGTGCCATCAAAGCGGCCTCTAGCACAGATACGCAGTATTTT
CDR3 protein: CAIKAASSTDTQYF

V gene: TRBV10-3
J gene: TRBJ2-7
D gene: .
clone size: many
CDR3 DNA: TGTGCCATCAGAGAAACAGGGACCCCCTACGAGCAGTACTTC
CDR3 protein: CAIRETGTPYEQYF

V gene: TRBV15
J gene: TRBJ2-3
D gene: .
clone size: many
CDR3 DNA: TGTGCCACCAGCAGAGATCTGGCAGGGAGTGCAGATACGCAGTATTTT
CDR3 protein: CATSRDLAGSADTQYF

V gene: TRBV18
J gene: TRBJ2-7
D gene: .
clone size: .
CDR3 DNA: TGTGCCAGCTCACCACCGACACTTCGAAATTACGAGCAGTACTTC
CDR3 protein: CASSPPTLRNYEQYF

V gene: TRBV11-2
J gene: TRBJ1-1
D gene: .
clone size: many
CDR3 DNA: TGTGCCAGCAGCCCCCGACAGGCTACTGAAGCTTTCTTT
CDR3 protein: CASSPRQATEAFF

V gene: TRBV27
J gene: TRBJ1-5
D gene: .
clone size: few
CDR3 DNA: TGTGCCAGCAGTTTGGGGTTGGGGGAGGGAAATCAGCCCCAGCATTTT
CDR3 protein: CASSLGLGEGNQPQHF

V gene: TRBV3-1
J gene: TRBJ2-3
D gene: .
clone size: many
CDR3 DNA: TGTGCCAGCAGCCAAGCGGCTAGCAGCACAGATACGCAGTATTTT
CDR3 protein: CASSQAASSTDTQYF

V gene: TRBV7-2
J gene: TRBJ1-1
D gene: .
clone size: .
CDR3 DNA: TGTGCCAGCAGCTTAGGGGGGACCTTCCTGAACACTGAAGCTTTCTTT
CDR3 protein: CASSLGGTFLNTEAFF

V gene: TRBV5-1
J gene: TRBJ2-5
D gene: .
clone size: many
CDR3 DNA: TGCGCCAGCAGCTTGGTGACAGGGAGGCCCCAAGAGACCCAGTACTTC
CDR3 protein: CASSLVTGRPQETQYF

V gene: TRBV29-1
J gene: TRBJ1-1
D gene: TRBD1
clone size: .
CDR3 DNA: TGCAGCGCCGGGACAGGGGGCGGTCAGATTTGGACTGAAGCTTTCTTT
CDR3 protein: CSAGTGGGQIWTEAFF

V gene: TRBV20-1
J gene: TRBJ2-7
D gene: TRBD1
clone size: few
CDR3 DNA: TGCAGTGCTAGACCCCCGTCAGGGGGCCCAAGGGAGCAGTACTTC
CDR3 protein: CSARPPSGGPREQYF

V gene: TRBV11-2
J gene: TRBJ2-5
D gene: .
clone size: few
CDR3 DNA: TGTGCCAGCAGCTTCTCCTCCCCCTCTAGAGGGATGCAAGAGACCCAGTACTTC
CDR3 protein: CASSFSSPSRGMQETQYF

V gene: TRBV7-7
J gene: TRBJ1-1
D gene: .
clone size: .
CDR3 DNA: TGTGCCAGCAGCCCAGGGCCGTCCCTAGCTGAAGCTTTCTTT
CDR3 protein: CASSPGPSLAEAFF

V gene: TRBV6-5
J gene: TRBJ2-3
D gene: TRBD2
clone size: many
CDR3 DNA: TGTGCCAGCAGCCGCAAGGTCCTAGCGGGGGCTACGCAGTATTTT
CDR3 protein: CASSRKVLAGATQYF

V gene: TRBV7-8
J gene: TRBJ2-4
D gene: .
clone size: .
CDR3 DNA: TGTGCCAGCAGCTTAGGGGGGACATTTTCAGAGGCCAAAAACATTCAGTACTTC
CDR3 protein: CASSLGGTFSEAKNIQYF

V gene: TRBV10-1
J gene: TRBJ2-5
D gene: TRBD2
clone size: many
CDR3 DNA: TGCGCCAGCAGTGAGTCCCCGGGAGGGCCGTTGGACCAAGAGACCCAGTACTTC
CDR3 protein: CASSESPGGPLDQETQYF

V gene: TRBV10-3
J gene: TRBJ2-1
D gene: .
clone size: few
CDR3 DNA: TGTGCCATCAGTGAGTCCCGACAAAATGAGCAGTTCTTC
CDR3 protein: CAISESRQNEQFF

V gene: TRBV29-1
J gene: TRBJ2-7
D gene: TRBD1
clone size: many
CDR3 DNA: TGCAGCGTTGAGGGGGACAGACGCGAGCAGTACTTC
CDR3 protein: CSVEGDRREQYF

V gene: TRBV20-1
J gene: TRBJ2-7
D gene: .
clone size: .
CDR3 DNA: TGCAGTGCTGAGGACAGTAACTACGAGCAGTACTTC
CDR3 protein: CSAEDSNYEQYF

V gene: TRBV2
J gene: TRBJ1-2
D gene: .
clone size: .
CDR3 DNA: TGTGCCCGAAGGGGGTCAGTAAACTATGGCTACACCTTC
CDR3 protein: CARRGSVNYGYTF

V gene: TRBV5-4
J gene: TRBJ2-5
D gene: TRBD1
clone size: .
CDR3 DNA: TGTGCCAGCAGCTGGGCAGGGGGTGGAGAGACCCAGTACTTC
CDR3 protein: CASSWAGGGETQYF

V gene: TRBV7-6
J gene: TRBJ2-3
D gene: .
clone size: many
CDR3 DNA: TGTGCCAGCAGCCTTAGGACTAGCACAGATACGCAGTATTTT
CDR3 protein: CASSLRTSTDTQYF